This T cell receptor (beta chain) was observed in a study of tumor and adjacent non-tumor tissue in lung cancer. Study-wide background: The patients, approximately nine men and several women, were about 30 to 85 with stage I to III disease.

No cell sorting was done before RNA was extracted from the tissue. This clonotype was seen many times. The antigen remains unidentified. Study-level findings and limits: Patients with more diverse tumor TCRs had worse survival. Tumor tissue had significantly higher TCR diversity than normal lung.

The CDR3 loop spans 13 amino acids. V dropped 0 bases and J dropped 7; count of bases not matched to a gene: 1. Germline CDR1 reads DFQATT; CDR2 reads SNEGSKA (reference sequence). The library came from three nested PCR rounds adapted from ARM-PCR protocols. Each CDR3 protein is one row after TCRdb ran MiXCR on the multiplex PCR reads. The table has 200,000 to 250,000 distinct CDR3 sequences, about 76% seen once. This clonotype originated in a man in his fifties or sixties with non-small cell lung cancer. Material: lung tumor tissue. The chain couples TRBV20-1 to TRBJ2-1, with 9 bases lining up with TRBD2. The CDR3 here is CSARDSGRNEQFF. Here the CDR3 DNA reads TGCAGTGCTAGAGACAGCGGGAGGAATGAGCAGTTCTTC.